This TCR beta chain was found in a study of control samples from healthy donors and cancer patients. Using immunoSEQ multiplex PCR, the repertoire was profiled, and TCRdb retains in-frame clones only, with some absent. The table includes about 130,000 clones, roughly 92% detected once. The CDR3 length is 16 residues. The V segment lost 7 bases and the J segment 3 bases; nucleotides outside the gene matches: 12. Germline assignment: CDR1 SEHNR and CDR2 FQNEAQ (reference sequence). The rearrangement uses TRBV7-9 and TRBJ1-2; 9 nucleotides match TRBD1. Sequencing was performed on PBMCs. The clonotype comes from a man of 80 years or more with head and neck cancer. The CDR3 protein is CASTTMTGGPDYGYTF. The CDR3 region has the DNA TGTGCCAGCACCACAATGACAGGGGGTCCGGACTATGGCTACACCTTC.